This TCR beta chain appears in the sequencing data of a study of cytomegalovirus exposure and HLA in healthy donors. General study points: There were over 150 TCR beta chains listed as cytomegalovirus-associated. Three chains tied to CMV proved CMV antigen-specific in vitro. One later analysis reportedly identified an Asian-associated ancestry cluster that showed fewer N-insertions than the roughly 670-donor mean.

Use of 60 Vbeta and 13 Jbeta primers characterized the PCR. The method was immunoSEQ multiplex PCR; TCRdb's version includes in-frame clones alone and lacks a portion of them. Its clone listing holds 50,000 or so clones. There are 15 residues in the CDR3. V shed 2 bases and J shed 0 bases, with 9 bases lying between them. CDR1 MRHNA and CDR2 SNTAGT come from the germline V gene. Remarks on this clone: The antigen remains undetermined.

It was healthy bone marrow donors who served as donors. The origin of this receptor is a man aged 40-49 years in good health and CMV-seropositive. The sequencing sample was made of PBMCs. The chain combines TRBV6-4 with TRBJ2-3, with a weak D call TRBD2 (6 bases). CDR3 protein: CASSDGGASTDTQYF. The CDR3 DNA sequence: TGTGCCAGCAGTGACGGCGGGGCTAGCACAGATACGCAGTATTTT.